The 27 T cell receptor beta chains presented below share a single source sample, sequenced in a study of blood T cell repertoires in COVID-19. The assay was immunoSEQ multiplex PCR, and TCRdb's table has in-frame clones only and misses some. The profile shows around 300,000 clones, 86% of them singletons. Sequencing used peripheral blood. Receptors were obtained from a woman younger than 45 with active or convalescent COVID-19.

This clone appeared a single time. J is TRBJ1-6 and V is TRBV28, with TRBD1 matching 8 bases. The germline gives CDR1 MDHEN, CDR2 SYDVKM. The CDR3 extends over 15 amino acids. With V trimmed by 6 bases and J by 5 bases, 6 bases remained unmatched. CDR3: CASRLQTGDNSPLHF. The CDR3 coding sequence is TGTGCCAGCAGGCTCCAGACAGGGGATAATTCACCCCTCCACTTT. Full variable domain (rest looked up from reference TRBV28 and TRBJ1-6): DVKVTQSSRYLVKRTGEKVFLECVQDMDHENMFWYRQDPGLGLRLIYFSYDVKMKEKGDIPEGYSVSREKKERFSLILESASTNQTSMYLCASRLQTGDNSPLHFGNGTRLTVT.

J is TRBJ1-2 and V is TRBV28; a weak D match, TRBD1 (6 bases). This CDR3 has 14 amino acids. CDR1 is MDHEN and CDR2 is SYDVKM in the germline V gene. Trimming pared 5 bases from V and 3 bases from J, leaving 13 bases between. The CDR3 reads CASSLSGAHYGYTF. In nucleotides, the CDR3 is TGTGCCAGCAGTCTGTCAGGGGCTCACTATGGCTACACCTTC.

The rearrangement joins TRBV4-3 to TRBJ2-1; no reliable D call. The CDR3 sequence is 15 residues long. Trimming removed 6 bases at V and 4 bases at J, with 16 bases between. CDR1 and CDR2 from the germline V gene are LGHNA and YSLEER. In DNA form, the CDR3 reads TGCGCCAGCAGTGAAGCCTATGCCGTGTACAATGAGCAGTTCTTC. This encodes CASSEAYAVYNEQFF.

This chain joins TRBV27 and TRBJ2-5, with 7 bases identical to TRBD1. The V and J ends lost 3 bases and 3 bases, in that order; junction bases with no gene match: 16. Per the germline V gene, CDR1 is MNHEY and CDR2 is SMNVEV (reference sequence). This CDR3 is built from 18 residues. The CDR3 DNA follows: TGTGCCAGCAGTTTTCTGTTATTGGGGCGGACAGGAGAAGAGACCCAGTACTTC. Translating it yields CASSFLLLGRTGEETQYF.

The genes are TRBV28 and TRBJ1-5; D is possibly TRBD1 (6 bases). The CDR3 spans 12 residues. The V end was cut by 6 bases, the J end by 7 bases, with 10 bases between. Germline V gene sequence: CDR1 MDHEN, CDR2 SYDVKM. The CDR3 loop reads CASSWGRQPQHF. CDR3 in DNA: TGTGCCAGCAGCTGGGGGCGGCAGCCCCAGCATTTT.

The rearrangement joins TRBV11-2 to TRBJ1-6, with TRBD1 matching over 7 bases. The CDR3 runs to 15 residues. The junction had 5 bases not matched to a gene; V was cut back by 1 base and J by 8 bases. Germline CDR1 is SGHAT and CDR2 is FQNNGV. The CDR3 here is CASSLGQGGDSPLHF. The DNA for the CDR3 is TGTGCCAGCAGCTTAGGACAGGGAGGCGATTCACCCCTCCACTTT.

The V and J genes are TRBV30 and TRBJ2-3, with 9 bases fitting TRBD2. The CDR3 has 14 residues. Per the germline V gene, CDR1 is GTSNPN and CDR2 is SVGIG (reference sequence). Trimming removed 3 bases from V and 2 bases from J; junction bases left unmatched: 3. The CDR3 sequence is CAWRTSGTTDTQYF. The CDR3 coding sequence is TGTGCCTGGAGGACTAGCGGAACCACAGATACGCAGTATTTT.

The J gene is TRBJ1-1, the V gene TRBV29-1, with 9 positions matching TRBD1. V shed 7 bases and J 3 bases; nucleotides not matched to a gene: 6. CDR3 length: 13 residues. CDR1 and CDR2 from the germline V gene are SQVTM and ANQGSEA. The CDR3 DNA is TGCAGCGCGAGGGACAGGGTTGACACTGAAGCTTTCTTT. Its protein is CSARDRVDTEAFF. The full variable domain, its missing parts supplied by reference TRBV29-1 and TRBJ1-1, is SAVISQKPSRDICQRGTSLTIQCQVDSQVTMMFWYRQQPGQSLTLIATANQGSEATYESGFVIDKFPISRPNLTFSTLTVSNMSPEDSSIYLCSARDRVDTEAFFGQGTRLTVV.

This clone was counted a few times. The J gene is TRBJ1-1, the V gene TRBV6-5; D possibly corresponds to TRBD1 (6 bases). The V end was cut by 5 bases, the J end by 2 bases, with 15 bases between. This CDR3 contains 15 residues. Germline CDR1 and CDR2: MNHEY and SVGAGI. The CDR3 region has the DNA TGTGCCAGCAGTCCAACCCCAGGGGCTAACACTGAAGCTTTCTTT. Residues: CASSPTPGANTEAFF.

V usage is TRBV7-2 and J usage is TRBJ2-3, with TRBD2 identical over 9 bases. The CDR3 is 19 residues long. Germline V CDR1 and CDR2: SGHTA, FQGNSA. V was pared by 1 base and J by 0 bases, with 11 bases of the junction left unmatched. The CDR3 nucleotides read TGTGCCAGCAGCTTAGTCGGAGCGGGGGGTGGAGCTAGCACAGATACGCAGTATTTT. Translated, it gives CASSLVGAGGGASTDTQYF.

This rearrangement joins TRBV6-5 to TRBJ1-2; TRBD1 agrees at 7 bases. The V gene's germline CDR1 is MNHEY and CDR2 SVGAGI. The CDR3 contains 14 residues. After removal of 2 bases from V and 5 bases from J, the junction contained 5 bases not matched to a gene. In nucleotides, the CDR3 is TGTGCCAGCAGTTACCGACAGGGATGGTATGGCTACACCTTC. Protein product: CASSYRQGWYGYTF.

J is TRBJ2-5 and V is TRBV7-2; TRBD2 might be the D (9 bases). The CDR3 runs to 16 residues. With 5 bases removed from V and 2 bases from J, the gap between germline ends came to 18 bases. From germline, CDR1 is SGHTA and CDR2 FQGNSA. Here the CDR3 DNA reads TGTGCCAGCAGCCCCCAGGGGGCGGGGGGGCAAGAGACCCAGTACTTC. Translation gives CASSPQGAGGQETQYF. Supplemented by reference TRBV7-2 and TRBJ2-5, the full variable domain reads GAGVSQSPSNKVTEKGKDVELRCDPISGHTALYWYRQSLGQGLEFLIYFQGNSAPDKSGLPSDRFSAERTGGSVSTLTIQRTQQEDSAVYLCASSPQGAGGQETQYFGPGTRLLVL.

This chain uses TRBV21-1 with TRBJ2-6; the D call of TRBD1 is as the table states it, not checked on the DNA. TRBV21-1 is a pseudogene segment. The CDR3 consists of 20 residues. The CDR3 sequence is CASSTKGTGEIGSGANVLTF. Written as DNA, the CDR3 is TGTGCCAGCAGCACAAAGGGGACAGGGGAAATCGGCTCTGGGGCCAACGTCCTGACTTTC.

The rearrangement uses TRBV5-1 and TRBJ2-5, with 7 nucleotides matching TRBD2. Losses at the gene ends were 0 bases for V and 1 base for J; bases not matched to a gene: 6. Germline V gene lookup returns CDR1 SGHRS and CDR2 YFSETQ. This CDR3 has 16 residues. CDR3 in amino acids: CASSLAKRGAQETQYF. CDR3 nucleotide sequence: TGCGCCAGCAGCTTGGCAAAGCGGGGCGCCCAAGAGACCCAGTACTTC.

This clone turned up a few times. CDR3: CASSQDWDRGKQYF. CDR3 bases: TGCGCCAGCAGCCAAGACTGGGACAGGGGGAAGCAGTACTTC. The V gene is TRBV4-3, the J gene TRBJ2-7; TRBD1 matches at 11 bases. This CDR3 is 14 amino acids long. CDR1 is LGHNA, CDR2 YSLEER, per germline. Trimming at V came to 0 bases and at J to 8 bases, leaving 3 bases not matched to a gene.

The chain carries TRBV6-6 and TRBJ2-1, with D perhaps matching TRBD1 (5 bases). The CDR3 contains 13 residues. Germline CDR1 MNHNY, CDR2 SVGAGI (reference sequence). V was cut by 5 bases and J by 8 bases, with 13 bases left in between. CDR3 sequence (DNA): TGTGCCAGCAGTCTTAGGGGTACCCATGAGCAGTTCTTC. This gives the protein CASSLRGTHEQFF.

The rearrangement uses TRBV2 and TRBJ1-1, with 7 bases identical to TRBD1. Per germline, CDR1 SNHLY and CDR2 FYNNEI. The V segment lost 5 bases and the J segment 3 bases; nucleotides outside the gene matches: 12. The CDR3 runs 16 residues. Written as DNA, the CDR3 is TGTGCCAGCAGTCCCAACAGGGGAGTAGGGGACACTGAAGCTTTCTTT. Encoded protein: CASSPNRGVGDTEAFF.

The J gene is TRBJ1-6, the V gene TRBV2; D is uncertain. Per germline, CDR1 SNHLY and CDR2 FYNNEI. The CDR3 runs to 12 residues. V was pared by 7 bases and J by 13 bases, with 14 bases between. Here the CDR3 DNA reads TGTGCCAGCAATGGAGGGTCCTCCCCCCTCCACTTT. This encodes CASNGGSSPLHF. The full variable domain, in which reference TRBV2 and TRBJ1-6 provide the parts outside the CDR3, is EPEVTQTPSHQVTQMGQEVILRCVPISNHLYFYWYRQILGQKVEFLVSFYNNEISEKSEIFDDQFSVERPDGSNFTLKIRSTKLEDSAMYFCASNGGSSPLHFGNGTRLTVT.

This chain connects TRBV7-9 to TRBJ2-5, with 7 bases aligning to TRBD1. Unmatched junction bases numbered 9, after V lost 3 bases and J lost 5 bases. The CDR3 sequence is 15 residues long. The germline gives CDR1 SEHNR, CDR2 FQNEAQ (reference sequence). The CDR3 loop reads CASSFRDRVKETQYF. The CDR3 coding sequence is TGTGCCAGCAGCTTCAGAGACAGGGTGAAGGAGACCCAGTACTTC.

The chain is built from TRBV29-1 and TRBJ2-4; 8 positions agree with TRBD2. CDR1 SQVTM and CDR2 ANQGSEA come from the germline V gene. The CDR3 totals 14 residues. Trimming removed 4 bases from V and 0 bases from J; junction bases left unmatched: 2. CDR3 sequence (DNA): TGCAGCGTTGCGGGAGGGCTAGCCAAAAACATTCAGTACTTC. This gives the protein CSVAGGLAKNIQYF. Full variable domain (outside the CDR3, taken from reference TRBV29-1 and TRBJ2-4): SAVISQKPSRDICQRGTSLTIQCQVDSQVTMMFWYRQQPGQSLTLIATANQGSEATYESGFVIDKFPISRPNLTFSTLTVSNMSPEDSSIYLCSVAGGLAKNIQYFGAGTRLSVL.

The CDR3 DNA reads TGCGCCAGCAGCCAAGAACTGACTAGTTGGAACATTCAGTACTTC. It encodes CASSQELTSWNIQYF. The chain uses TRBV4-1 and TRBJ2-4, with TRBD2 as a possible D gene (6 bases). V gave up 0 bases and J gave up 7 bases, with 13 bases separating them. Germline V gene lookup returns CDR1 MGHRA and CDR2 YSYEKL. This CDR3 is built from 15 residues.

This chain connects TRBV23-1 to TRBJ1-6; D possibly corresponds to TRBD1 (6 bases). TRBV23-1 is reported as an ORF; its role is uncertain. CDR3 size: 11 residues. The ends were cut back, 6 bases at V and 11 bases at J, with 8 bases in the middle. This CDR3 is CASRQGTPLHF. CDR3 bases: TGCGCCAGCAGACAGGGAACACCCCTCCACTTT.

This chain joins TRBV2 and TRBJ1-2; 7 nucleotides agree with TRBD1. Germline trimming cut 3 bases from V and 6 bases from J; bases unmatched to any gene: 7. Germline lookup yields CDR1 SNHLY and CDR2 FYNNEI. This CDR3 region has 14 residues. CDR3: CASSDDRELNGYTF. As DNA, the CDR3 is TGTGCCAGCAGTGATGACAGGGAGTTAAATGGCTACACCTTC.

The chain has TRBV7-2 and TRBJ2-3; 14 bases map to TRBD2. The CDR3 contains 18 residues. V dropped 1 base and J dropped 5; count of bases not matched to a gene: 8. Germline V lookup: CDR1 SGHTA, CDR2 FQGNSA. The DNA of the CDR3 is TGTGCCAGCAGCTTAGGGACTAGCGGGGGGATGACCATAGATACGCAGTATTTT. Protein product: CASSLGTSGGMTIDTQYF. Full variable domain (remainder filled in from reference TRBV7-2 and TRBJ2-3): GAGVSQSPSNKVTEKGKDVELRCDPISGHTALYWYRQSLGQGLEFLIYFQGNSAPDKSGLPSDRFSAERTGGSVSTLTIQRTQQEDSAVYLCASSLGTSGGMTIDTQYFGPGTRLTVL.

This clone was seen a single time. The V and J genes are TRBV19 and TRBJ1-1; D is unclear. The CDR3 has 13 amino acids. Germline V gene lookup returns CDR1 LNHDA and CDR2 SQIVND (reference sequence). Trimming cost V 3 bases and J 7 bases, with 12 bases left between them. The CDR3 here is CASSIQREGEAFF. CDR3 bases: TGTGCCAGTAGTATCCAAAGGGAGGGTGAAGCTTTCTTT.

The chain couples TRBV6-4 to TRBJ1-5; D gene uncertain. Trimming removed 8 bases from V and 5 bases from J, with 19 bases in between. The CDR3 loop spans 15 amino acids. Per germline, CDR1 MRHNA and CDR2 SNTAGT. The CDR3 spells CASVPGEQIYQPQHF. Here the CDR3 DNA reads TGTGCCAGCGTTCCCGGGGAACAGATATATCAGCCCCAGCATTTT.

The chain combines TRBV24-1 with TRBJ1-5; D is unresolved. The V and J ends lost 3 bases and 2 bases respectively, with 7 bases between them. Germline CDR1 KGHDR, CDR2 SFDVKD. The CDR3 loop spans 14 amino acids. CDR3 DNA sequence: TGTGCCACCAGTGATATGTCCGGCAATCAGCCCCAGCATTTT. It encodes CATSDMSGNQPQHF.